This T cell receptor (beta chain) originates from a study of Graves' ophthalmopathy and Graves' hyperthyroidism (dated by TCRdb to 2016 to 2019). Context from the whole study: Peripheral blood was collected at initial diagnosis, before any treatment. To tell Graves' ophthalmopathy apart from Graves' hyperthyroidism, and to predict which patients would progress to ophthalmopathy, the study relied on TCR beta repertoire signatures. In total, over 130 blood samples were TCR-sequenced: under 45 ophthalmopathy, 75 hyperthyroidism and some 17 hyperthyroidism-to-ophthalmopathy patients. To explore V-J signatures distinguishing ophthalmopathy from hyperthyroidism, a discovery set of about 99 patients (fewer than 45 ophthalmopathy, roughly 60 stable hyperthyroidism) was enrolled. The independent validation cohort included 20 or so hyperthyroidism patients plus 17 patients who later progressed from hyperthyroidism to ophthalmopathy. In several hyperthyroidism patients, the T-cell repertoire of thyroid tissue was compared with the T-cell repertoire of blood. Once sampling was done, hyperthyroidism patients were given methimazole at a starting dose of 30 mg daily, while ophthalmopathy patients were given high-dose intravenous methylprednisolone. What the work shows at the level of the full study, not this receptor alone: Most expanded thyroid clonotypes with frequency above 0.001 were also detected in blood, suggesting blood repertoires may reflect the thyroid immune response. Ophthalmopathy was separated from stable hyperthyroidism by the 13-signature model with around 89% sensitivity and 81% to 83% specificity in cross-validation and with 80%/75% in the test set. No statistical method was used to set the sample size in advance, and the investigators knew which group each participant was assigned to. In validation, the model predicted ophthalmopathy progression with less than 71% sensitivity and roughly 72% specificity; some 13 predicted patients were CT-confirmed with GO in a median of about 7.1 months.

From the germline V gene, CDR1 is SGHAT and CDR2 is FQNNGV. The CDR3 goes from the cysteine to the phenylalanine over 15 residues. The sequence is cut down to CDR3 DNA, 45 bases in frame from base 1. At the junction V is shortened by 5 bases and J by 7 bases; bases outside the gene matches: 9. Ophthalmopathy patients had moderately to severely active disease, Clinical Activity Score of at least 3, NOSPECS grade of at least 4, and disease duration under 3 months. Anyone with other autoimmune diseases, uncontrolled infections, pregnancy or lactation was excluded from the study. Diagnosis relied on clinical symptoms, serum thyroxine, TRAb, thyroid ultrasound and orbital computed tomography. Ficoll-Paque density gradient centrifugation was used to isolate PBMCs from about 9.4 ml of fresh peripheral blood. Trizol reagent was used to extract the total RNA, and its quality was then checked on an Agilent 2100 Bioanalyzer.

This clonotype was observed a few times. Its target antigen remains unknown. Base qualities were left out, and no much larger clone turns up one base away. For repertoire sequencing, TCR beta CDR3 regions were amplified from RNA transcripts. The first round of RT-PCR was done with HTBI primers and the Qiagen OneStep RT-PCR kit, and was followed by a second round of multiplex PCR, then size selection and purification. The libraries underwent paired-end sequencing with 100 bp reads on an Illumina HiSeq2000. The paper's data handling went like this. SOAPnuke was used to process the reads, removing any read that contained adapters or uncalled bases, had a mean Phred below 15, or lacked an exact match to the constant primer or identifier. COPE v1.2.5 was used to merge the high-quality paired reads. Unique nucleotide sequences were defined as clonotypes and aligned to IMGT TRB V, D and J references using MiTCR v1.1. The analysis was limited to V-J combinations with a frequency above 0.0001, which together covered about 99% of the repertoires. For each V-J combination, a TCR clonal expansion and chaos score was defined as the ratio of F50 clonal expansion to chaos observed in the TCRdist matrix. Features were reduced by Welch's t-statistics and random forest to some 13 V-J combinations, which fed a naive Bayes classifier. The Morisita-Horn index was used to measure how similar the thyroid and blood repertoires were. TCRdb reworked the public reads: Q25 trimming with fastp, MiXCR clone assembly, productive beta chains retained. Identical CDR3 protein sequences are pooled into one entry, listed with their most common genes and DNA. In this record, the V and J calls reflect TCRdb's handling and not the investigators' own analysis. This sample has more than 550,000 distinct CDR3 sequences in its table, and more than 40% of those were observed once. Clones ranked in the top ten supply more than 2.5% of the sample.

The specimen sequenced was peripheral blood. The chain was built from TRBV11-2 and TRBJ2-7; 12 junctional bases match TRBD2. The TCR originated in an adult man with Graves' ophthalmopathy. At the DNA level, the sequence is TGTGCCAGCAGCACACTAGCGGGAGGCCCAATGGAGCAGTACTTC. Its protein is CASSTLAGGPMEQYF.